This T cell receptor (beta chain) stems from a study of control samples from healthy donors and cancer patients. The germline V and J ends were trimmed by 2 bases and 7 bases, with 9 bases remaining between them. CDR1 and CDR2 from the germline V gene are SGHNT and YYREEE (reference sequence). The CDR3 spans 13 residues. Method: immunoSEQ multiplex PCR; TCRdb's copy keeps in-frame clones and lacks some. The sample contains 150,000 to 200,000 clones, 85% to 95% of which appear only once. Sequenced material: blood. This receptor was identified in a man aged 30 to 39 in good health. V and J are TRBV5-4 and TRBJ2-2; perhaps TRBD2 as D (5 bases). CDR3 sequence: CASSFWENGELFF. CDR3 in DNA: TGTGCCAGCAGCTTTTGGGAGAACGGGGAGCTGTTTTTT. Variable domain in full (rest from reference TRBV5-4 and TRBJ2-2): ETGVTQSPTHLIKTRGQQVTLRCSSQSGHNTVSWYQQALGQGPQFIFQYYREEENGRGNFPPRFSGLQFPNYSSELNVNALELDDSALYLCASSFWENGELFFGEGSRLTVL.